The source of this T cell receptor beta chain is a study of T cell repertoires in cytomegalovirus infection. Study details: Based on public TCR beta signatures, there were indications of CMV infection and of a matching HLA type.

Study conclusions and caveats: There were carriers of CMV plus the relevant HLA, and cumulative public TCR beta family frequency identified them.

This CDR3 has 15 amino acids. Germline V lookup: CDR1 DFQATT, CDR2 SNEGSKA (reference sequence). The germline V and J ends were trimmed by 0 bases and 1 base, with 10 bases remaining between them. One entry per CDR3 protein, called by TCRdb with MiXCR from the reads. The sample has hundreds of thousands of distinct CDR3 sequences, about 30% seen once. Of note for this clonotype: Its target is not known.

The sequence was collected from a human donor in good health (CMV status not recorded). Some clones in this sample may be carry-over from other donors' samples. The chain couples TRBV20-1 to TRBJ2-1; maybe TRBD1 (6 bases). The sample here was cultured PBMCs, taken from culture after CMV antigen stimulation. The CDR3 region is CSARDNQGSYNEQFF. The CDR3 DNA sequence: TGCAGTGCTAGAGATAACCAGGGGTCCTACAATGAGCAGTTCTTC.